This T cell receptor beta chain was captured in a study of cytomegalovirus exposure and HLA in healthy donors. Looking at the study overall: Unique TCR beta sequences numbering about 100 million came from around 180 million T cells in an earlier analysis.

In regard to this clone: What it binds is not known.

Study-level points and caveats: The classifier was said to identify cytomegalovirus status with high specificity and sensitivity. Through in vitro validation, three CMV-associated chains were shown to be specific for CMV antigens. The authors reported that TCR beta sequences could predict HLA-A and HLA-B alleles. These predictions were accurate for most subjects in the first cohort.

The PCR used 60 Vbeta and 13 Jbeta primers. The repertoire was sequenced with immunoSEQ multiplex PCR; TCRdb's copy has only in-frame clones and lacks some. This table holds roughly 140,000 clones, roughly two thirds found once. J gave up 5 bases and V 2 bases, and 4 bases lay outside the gene matches. Germline assignment: CDR1 MGHRA and CDR2 YSYEKL. The length of the CDR3 is 15 residues. This clonotype was sampled from a human donor in good health. The chain carries TRBV4-1 and TRBJ1-1; 11 bases align to TRBD1. Sample: PBMCs. CDR3 nucleotides: TGCGCCAGCAGCCAATTGGACAGGGGGCTGACTGAAGCTTTCTTT. Translation gives CASSQLDRGLTEAFF.